These T cell receptor beta chains were read from a single sample in a study of T-cell memory formation after mild COVID-19. TCRdb re-analysed the 5' RACE reads in MiXCR, keeping a single row per CDR3 protein. The data contain about 470,000 distinct CDR3 sequences, around a sixth of them singletons. Sequenced material: PBMCs or a T cell subset sorted from them (not recorded which). The receptor set was obtained from an adult woman who had mild COVID-19 (a few samples of this study predate the infection). Cell type and time point are not known. Both conserved end residues are trimmed from each CDR3. The order of the fields is J gene, V gene, CDR3 protein.

TRBJ1-2 | TRBV6-2/TRBV6-3 | ASSYGTAFYGYT
TRBJ2-5 | TRBV6-1 | AISPRGNQETQY
TRBJ2-7 | TRBV5-1 | ASSPQLATGEQY
TRBJ1-4 | TRBV7-9 | ASSPAVGGPTNEKLF
TRBJ1-1 | TRBV12-3/TRBV12-4 | ASSPTMDTEAF
TRBJ1-1 | TRBV4-3 | ASSQVYYNAEAF
TRBJ2-7 | TRBV4-2 | ASSTRSSYEQY
TRBJ2-1 | TRBV3-1 | ASSQERARGPYNEQF
TRBJ2-1 | TRBV5-1 | ASSLSSSGGYNEQF
TRBJ1-1 | TRBV13 | ASSSTGDAEAF
TRBJ2-1 | TRBV7-2 | ASSSGISHEQF
TRBJ1-5 | TRBV12-3/TRBV12-4 | ASSSRGGGNQPQH
TRBJ1-6 | TRBV4-1 | ASSQEGGSSYNSPLH
TRBJ2-7 | TRBV5-1 | ASSLTAPPRHEQY
TRBJ2-3 | TRBV7-3 | ASSLVGKRDTQY
TRBJ2-1 | TRBV5-8 | ASSPAWGLSHNEQF
TRBJ2-2 | TRBV5-8 | ASSPEMTSFPGAGELF
TRBJ2-7 | TRBV5-1 | ASSSGLAGSYEQY
TRBJ1-5 | TRBV6-6 | ASSSQLQPQH
TRBJ2-7 | TRBV5-1 | ASSPSALGSYEQY
TRBJ2-7 | TRBV4-2 | ASSRPGLAGGYEQY
TRBJ2-7 | TRBV24-1 | ATKGLAGDFSYEQY
TRBJ1-2 | TRBV20-1 | SARDQQGYRGYT
TRBJ2-5 | TRBV28 | ASSSGGRQETQY
TRBJ2-3 | TRBV6-5 | ASSAAGTDTQY
TRBJ2-3 | TRBV4-2 | ASSQVSGHTDTQY
TRBJ2-3 | TRBV4-3 | ASSQDWGTDTQY
TRBJ1-1 | TRBV18 | ASSGTQNTEAF
TRBJ2-7 | TRBV6-1 | ASSTNPGGFEQY
TRBJ1-6 | TRBV10-3 | AISEWSGRDSPLH
TRBJ2-7 | TRBV11-2 | ASSLHPQGSEQY
TRBJ2-7 | TRBV7-9 | ASSLLSGEAYEQY
TRBJ1-4 | TRBV7-6 | ASSDVAPNEKLF
TRBJ1-5 | TRBV5-1 | ASSLGVRGNQPQH
TRBJ1-5 | TRBV5-4 | ASSPGTSQPQH
TRBJ2-5 | TRBV24-1 | ATSETSGRKTQY
TRBJ1-6 | TRBV5-6 | ASSFWVARGGSPLH
TRBJ2-7 | TRBV30 | AWRRTGTYEQY
TRBJ1-2 | TRBV12-3/TRBV12-4 | ASSLGGRPNYGYT
TRBJ2-7 | TRBV11-2 | ASATGVAIYEQY
TRBJ2-3 | TRBV12-3/TRBV12-4 | ASSFVLPSSTDTQY
TRBJ1-1 | TRBV10-3 | AIIGSLNTEAF
TRBJ2-1 | TRBV7-6 | ASSFPLSPYNEQF
TRBJ1-2 | TRBV4-2 | ASSQDQRQANGYT
TRBJ2-1 | TRBV11-3 | ASSRWSGDEQF
TRBJ1-2 | TRBV7-2 | ASSANREGQGYT
TRBJ2-5 | TRBV9 | ASSNRDRVRETQY
TRBJ1-4 | TRBV6-1 | ASSSPQGQGGEKLF
TRBJ1-4 | TRBV12-3/TRBV12-4 | ASSLVGRVGEKLF
TRBJ2-3 | TRBV11-2 | ASRNGHRFTDTQY
TRBJ2-3 | TRBV20-1 | SAGGPRADTQY